A single T cell receptor (beta chain) is shown here with its context. Its antigen specificity is not known. No base quality values were provided; no much bigger clone lies one nucleotide off. The junction carries 9 bases between V and J, which are trimmed by 1 base and 2 bases respectively. From its cysteine to its phenylalanine, the CDR3 spans 14 amino acids. Only CDR3 DNA is held: 42 bases, read in frame from base 1. The germline V gene encodes CDR1 PRHDT and CDR2 FYEKMQ (reference sequence). The data originate from a study of a mutant IDH1 vaccine in newly diagnosed glioma (dated by TCRdb to the early 2020s). Context from the whole study: Vaccination was initiated 4-6 weeks after radiotherapy alone, or concurrently with temozolomide cycles in the chemotherapy-containing groups. Of the 30 or so patients who were treated, around 62% were male and 37.5% were female, and the mean age was around 40 years. Prior to enrollment, patients had been given standard therapy consisting of radiotherapy alone, temozolomide alone, or radiochemotherapy with temozolomide, with the combination given to most patients. The week-35 safety follow-up took place at visit V12, and the week-47 end of study took place at visit V13. Peripheral blood samples were drawn at six visits, namely V03 (baseline), V05, V07, V10, V12 and V13. For exploratory analyses, longitudinal TCRB deep sequencing was carried out in more than 20 treated patients wherever samples were available.

Interpreted using the paper, the time point label stands for: week 35, safety follow-up. A 20-mer mutant IDH1 peptide at 300 micrograms in Montanide made up each vaccine dose, which was injected subcutaneously together with topical imiquimod. Patients were given eight vaccinations, in weeks 1, 3, 5, 7, 11, 15, 19 and 23, which matched visits V03 through V10. Newly diagnosed WHO grade 3 or 4 IDH1-mutant astrocytomas showing loss of nuclear ATRX were present in the donors. The samples were drawn from NOA16, a multicentre, single-arm, open-label phase I trial in Germany that tested a mutant IDH1 peptide vaccine in humans for the first time. Genomic DNA for TCRB sequencing was extracted from EDTA blood using the DNeasy Blood and Tissue Kit. Beyond this particular receptor, the publication reports: The authors stated that sample limitations prevented analyses of patient blood samples from being reproduced. Immune responses induced by the vaccine were seen in roughly 95% of patients across multiple MHC alleles. Selection of PBMC samples for TCRB deep sequencing was based on availability. No apparent relationship was observed between pseudoprogression and alterations in the top peripheral T cell clonotypes detected by TCRB sequencing.

Receptor amplification or capture employed the immunoSEQ multiplex PCR assay. Rearranged TCR beta chain sequences were amplified using the hsTCRB Kit according to the manufacturer's protocol. An Illumina MiSeq was used to sequence the TCRB libraries. The authors' analysis ran thus. Demultiplexing, trimming and gene mapping were performed with the kit vendor's proprietary platform. The table was pulled from immuneACCESS by TCRdb, which kept in-frame rearrangements only. Such tables lose some clones; where checked, under half of the loss comes from unresolved V genes, and the rest has no known cause. V and J calls and clone size are copied from that table; D and trimming were computed from the DNA. Recorded for this sample are 55,000 to 65,000 clones; approximately 81% of them occurred a single time. About 4.2% of the sample is held by the ten biggest clonotypes.

The chain joins TRBV13 to TRBJ2-7, and possibly TRBD2, on 5 matching bases. Sample: PBMCs, taken from a glioma patient whose treatment included an IDH1 peptide vaccine. The sequence was collected from a young man with glioma. The bases read TGTGCCAGCAGCTTAGAAGCGGCCGCCTACGAGCAGTACTTC. This gives the protein CASSLEAAAYEQYF.